The following is a TCR beta chain sequence with its context. Its target is not known. Blood CD4+ CD25-high CD127-low regulatory T cells supplied the genomic DNA template. This CDR3 has 12 residues. Germline loops: CDR1 SGHAT, CDR2 FQNNGV. Trimming removed 1 base from V and 1 base from J, with 2 bases in between. Generated by immunoSEQ multiplex PCR, the TCRdb table keeps only in-frame clones and is missing some. The table includes fewer than 20,000 clones, approximately 88% detected once. The data derive from a study of regulatory and conventional T cells in RAG deficiency. General study findings and limits: These Omenn syndrome Treg sorts may hold peripherally activated cells instead. Shannon entropy was markedly lower and Simpson indices higher in RAG-deficient patients than control T-cell subsets. Treg unique TCR beta sequences were approximately 95-fold fewer in Omenn syndrome and CID/AS patients than controls. In Omenn syndrome, Treg and Tconv repertoires overlapped >85%.

The same data also contributed to another study, on regulatory T cells. From that report: Amplification used 52 TRBV primers and 13 TRBJ primers.

The sequence came from a human donor in good health. This rearrangement joins TRBV11-2 to TRBJ2-7; the D is unclear. Sequenced input: Tregs sorted from blood. The CDR3 nucleotides are TGTGCCAGCAGCTTAGGATCCTACGAGCAGTACTTC. Its translation: CASSLGSYEQYF. The variable domain in full, completed from reference TRBV11-2 and TRBJ2-7, reads EAGVAQSPRYKIIEKRQSVAFWCNPISGHATLYWYQQILGQGPKLLIQFQNNGVVDDSQLPKDRFSAERLKGVDSTLKIQPAKLEDSAVYLCASSLGSYEQYFGPGTRLTVT.